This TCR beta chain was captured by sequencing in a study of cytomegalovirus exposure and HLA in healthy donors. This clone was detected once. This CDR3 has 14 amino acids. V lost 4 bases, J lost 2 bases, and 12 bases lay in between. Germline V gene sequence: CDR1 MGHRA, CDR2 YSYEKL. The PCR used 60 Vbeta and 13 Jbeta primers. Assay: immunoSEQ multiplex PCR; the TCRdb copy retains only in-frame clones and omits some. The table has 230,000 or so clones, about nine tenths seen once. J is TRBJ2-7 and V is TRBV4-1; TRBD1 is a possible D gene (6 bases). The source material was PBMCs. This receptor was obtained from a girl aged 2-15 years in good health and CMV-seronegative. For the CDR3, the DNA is TGCGCCAGCAGCCCCAGGGGCGGCACCTACGAGCAGTACTTC. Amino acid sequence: CASSPRGGTYEQYF.